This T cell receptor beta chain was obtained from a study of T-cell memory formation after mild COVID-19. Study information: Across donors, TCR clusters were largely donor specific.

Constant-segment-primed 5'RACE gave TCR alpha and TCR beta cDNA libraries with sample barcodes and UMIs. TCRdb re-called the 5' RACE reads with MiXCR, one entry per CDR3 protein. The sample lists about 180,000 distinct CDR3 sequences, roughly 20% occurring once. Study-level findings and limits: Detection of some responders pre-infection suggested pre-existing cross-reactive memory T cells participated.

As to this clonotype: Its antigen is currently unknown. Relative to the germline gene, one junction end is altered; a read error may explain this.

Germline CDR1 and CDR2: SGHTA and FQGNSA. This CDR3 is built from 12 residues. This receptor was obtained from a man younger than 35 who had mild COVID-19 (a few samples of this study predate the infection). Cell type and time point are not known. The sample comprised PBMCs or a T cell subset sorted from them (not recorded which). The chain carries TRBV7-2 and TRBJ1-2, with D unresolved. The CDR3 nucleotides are TGTGCCAGCACCTTAGCGGGCTATGGCTACACCTTC. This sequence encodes CASTLAGYGYTF.